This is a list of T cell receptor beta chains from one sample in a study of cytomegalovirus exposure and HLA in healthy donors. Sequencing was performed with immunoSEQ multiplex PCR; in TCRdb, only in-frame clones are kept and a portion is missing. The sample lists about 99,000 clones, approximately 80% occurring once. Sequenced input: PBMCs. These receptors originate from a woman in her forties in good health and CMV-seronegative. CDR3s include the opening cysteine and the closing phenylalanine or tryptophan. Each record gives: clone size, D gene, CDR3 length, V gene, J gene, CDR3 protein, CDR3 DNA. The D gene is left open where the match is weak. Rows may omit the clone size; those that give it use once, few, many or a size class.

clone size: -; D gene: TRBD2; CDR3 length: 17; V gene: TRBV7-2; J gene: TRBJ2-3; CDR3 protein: CASSLATLAREEDTQYF; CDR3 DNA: TGTGCCAGCAGCTTAGCTACCCTAGCGCGGGAGGAGGATACGCAGTATTTT
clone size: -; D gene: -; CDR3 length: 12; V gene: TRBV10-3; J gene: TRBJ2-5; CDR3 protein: CAISEFKETQYF; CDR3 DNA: TGTGCCATCAGTGAATTCAAAGAGACCCAGTACTTC
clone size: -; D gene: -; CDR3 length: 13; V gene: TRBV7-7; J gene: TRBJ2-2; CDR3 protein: CASSPLNAGELFF; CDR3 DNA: TGTGCTAGCAGCCCCCTAAATGCCGGGGAGCTGTTTTTT
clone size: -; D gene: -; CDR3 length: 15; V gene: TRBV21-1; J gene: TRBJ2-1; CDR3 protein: CASSTDRYADNEQFF; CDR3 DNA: TGTGCCAGCTCTACCGACAGGTACGCCGACAATGAGCAGTTCTTC
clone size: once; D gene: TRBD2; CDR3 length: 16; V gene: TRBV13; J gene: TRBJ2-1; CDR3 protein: CASSFPGLVGGNEQFF; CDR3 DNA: TGTGCCAGCAGCTTTCCTGGACTAGTGGGGGGCAATGAGCAGTTCTTC
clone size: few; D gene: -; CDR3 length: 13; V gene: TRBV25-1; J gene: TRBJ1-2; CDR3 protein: CASSGRLLPGYTF; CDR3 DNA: TGTGCCAGCAGCGGGAGGCTTCTACCTGGCTACACCTTC
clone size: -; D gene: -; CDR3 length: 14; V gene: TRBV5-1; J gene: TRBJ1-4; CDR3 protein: CASSPQATNEKLFF; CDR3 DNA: TGCGCCAGCAGCCCACAAGCAACTAATGAAAAACTGTTTTTT
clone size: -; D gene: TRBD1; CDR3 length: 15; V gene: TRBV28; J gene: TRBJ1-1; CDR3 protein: CASSPPGTGFTEAFF; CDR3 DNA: TGTGCCAGCAGTCCTCCTGGGACAGGGTTCACTGAAGCTTTCTTT
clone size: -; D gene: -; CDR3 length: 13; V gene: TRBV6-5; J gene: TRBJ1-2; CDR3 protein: CASSYGGVGGYTF; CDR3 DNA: TGTGCCAGCAGTTACGGGGGGGTCGGTGGCTACACCTTC
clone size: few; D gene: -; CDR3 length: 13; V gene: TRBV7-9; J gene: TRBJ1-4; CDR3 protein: CASSSSSEEKLFF; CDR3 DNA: TGTGCCAGCAGCTCCTCCTCGGAGGAAAAACTGTTTTTT